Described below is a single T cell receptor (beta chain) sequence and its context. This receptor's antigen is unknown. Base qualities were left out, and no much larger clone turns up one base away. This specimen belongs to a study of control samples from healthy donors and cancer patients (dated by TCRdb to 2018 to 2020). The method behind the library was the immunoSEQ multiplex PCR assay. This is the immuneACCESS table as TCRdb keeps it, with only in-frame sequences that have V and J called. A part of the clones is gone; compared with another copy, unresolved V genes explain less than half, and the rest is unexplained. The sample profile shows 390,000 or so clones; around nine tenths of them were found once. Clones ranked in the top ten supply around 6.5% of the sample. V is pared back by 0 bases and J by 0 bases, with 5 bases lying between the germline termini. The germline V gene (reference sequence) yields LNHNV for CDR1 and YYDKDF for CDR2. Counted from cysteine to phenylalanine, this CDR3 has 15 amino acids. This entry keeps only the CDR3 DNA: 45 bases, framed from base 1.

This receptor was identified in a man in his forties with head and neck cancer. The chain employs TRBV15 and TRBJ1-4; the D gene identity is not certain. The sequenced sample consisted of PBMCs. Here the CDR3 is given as CATSREGSTNEKLFF. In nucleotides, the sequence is TGTGCCACCAGCAGAGAAGGTTCAACTAATGAAAAACTGTTTTTT.